The next 28 T cell receptor beta chains were all read from a single sample in a study of regulatory T cells in long-lasting Graves disease. Time point described: persistent/refractory GD, antithyroid drugs over 5 years with positive TRAb. Extracted RNA from PBMCs served as the source of the TCR library. Arm-PCR of CDR3 regions and iRepertoire HTBI primers were the basis on which TCR beta libraries were built. Via MiXCR, TCRdb re-called the multiplex PCR reads, giving one row per CDR3 protein. The sample lists roughly 430,000 distinct CDR3 sequences, 21% occurring once. The source was peripheral blood mononuclear cells (PBMCs), collected when the disease was refractory, from a patient treated with antithyroid drugs. These receptors originate from a female donor with Graves disease.

This clonotype turned up a few times. The chain recombines TRBV6-1 with TRBJ2-2; the D call may be TRBD1 or TRBD2 (5 bases each). V was pared by 8 bases and J by 1 base, with 8 bases between. The CDR3 length is 13 residues. The germline gives CDR1 MNHNS, CDR2 SASEGT. As DNA, the CDR3 is TGTGCCAGCCCGGGGCAGAACACCGGGGAGCTGTTTTTT. It encodes CASPGQNTGELFF.

This clonotype was seen ten or more times. The chain uses TRBV10-2 and TRBJ2-5; 14 positions match TRBD2. The CDR3 has 15 residues. Germline V gene data show CDR1 as WSHSY and CDR2 as SAAADI. After removal of 5 bases from V and 8 bases from J, the junction contained 7 bases not matched to a gene. The CDR3 bases are TGCGCCAGCAGTCCGGAGACTAGCGGGAGGGCCACCCAGTACTTC. Translation: CASSPETSGRATQYF.

The CDR3 here is CASSPGWDNNEQFF. CDR3 bases: TGTGCCAGCAGCCCCGGGTGGGACAACAATGAGCAGTTCTTC. The chain is built from TRBV27 and TRBJ2-1; tentatively, D is TRBD1 (6 bases). V was pared by 6 bases and J by 5 bases, with 14 bases between. Germline-derived CDR1 and CDR2 are MNHEY and SMNVEV (reference sequence). This CDR3 has 14 amino acids.

The sample holds a few counts of this clonotype. The genes are TRBV11-2 and TRBJ2-1, with 9 bases lining up with TRBD2. This CDR3 region has 16 residues. CDR1 and CDR2 from the germline V gene are SGHAT and FQNNGV. J was trimmed by 7 bases and V by 1 base; bases with no gene match: 8. CDR3 sequence: CASSLAPSGTWNEQFF. DNA of the CDR3: TGTGCCAGCAGCTTAGCGCCTAGCGGGACCTGGAATGAGCAGTTCTTC.

The gene calls are TRBV20-1 and TRBJ2-4; 14 nucleotides agree with TRBD2. The CDR3 has 15 amino acids. Trimming at V came to 4 bases and at J to 4 bases, leaving 3 bases not matched to a gene. Germline CDR1 reads DFQATT; CDR2 reads SNEGSKA (reference sequence). CDR3 DNA: TGCAGTGCTACGGGACTAGCGGGGGCAAAAAACATTCAGTACTTC. Encoded protein: CSATGLAGAKNIQYF.

This clonotype has ten or more counts. The genes are TRBV7-9 and TRBJ1-1; no clear D. This CDR3 has 12 residues. Germline assignment: CDR1 SEHNR and CDR2 FQNEAQ (reference sequence). V gave up 5 bases and J gave up 0 bases, with 4 bases separating them. The CDR3 region is CASSTMNTEAFF. The DNA for the CDR3 is TGTGCCAGCAGCACTATGAACACTGAAGCTTTCTTT. Based on the CDR3 plus reference TRBV7-9 and TRBJ1-1, the full variable domain is DTGVSQNPRHKITKRGQNVTFRCDPISEHNRLYWYRQTLGQGPEFLTYFQNEAQLEKSRLLSDRFSAERPKGSFSTLEIQRTEQGDSAMYLCASSTMNTEAFFGQGTRLTVV.

This clonotype has ten or more counts. The chain couples TRBV30 to TRBJ1-4; D call uncertain. The germline V gene encodes CDR1 GTSNPN and CDR2 SVGIG (reference sequence). The CDR3 has 14 amino acids. V was pared by 1 base and J by 11 bases, with 17 bases between. This CDR3 reads CAWSATLSGEKLFF. The CDR3 bases are TGTGCCTGGAGTGCAACTCTATCGGGAGAGAAACTGTTTTTT. The full variable domain, with the rest looked up from reference TRBV30 and TRBJ1-4, is SQTIHQWPATLVQPVGSPLSLECTVEGTSNPNLYWYRQAAGRGLQLLFYSVGIGQISSEVPQNLSASRPQDRQFILSSKKLLLSDSGFYLCAWSATLSGEKLFFGSGTQLSVL.

This rearrangement joins TRBV7-9 to TRBJ1-4; D ambiguous. Trimming removed 5 bases from V and 0 bases from J, with 16 bases in between. CDR1 and CDR2 from the germline V gene are SEHNR and FQNEAQ (reference sequence). The CDR3 consists of 17 residues. The CDR3 loop reads CASSPDPGDTTNEKLFF. CDR3 bases: TGTGCCAGCAGCCCAGACCCCGGAGACACAACTAATGAAAAACTGTTTTTT.

The V call is TRBV7-9, the J call TRBJ2-6; the match to TRBD2 covers 8 bases. J lost 0 bases, V lost 1 base, and 11 bases had no gene match. The CDR3 spans 20 residues. The germline gives CDR1 SEHNR, CDR2 FQNEAQ (reference sequence). For the CDR3, the DNA is TGTGCCAGCAGCTTAGATAACCTAGCGGGCCTGCGCTCTGGGGCCAACGTCCTGACTTTC. As protein: CASSLDNLAGLRSGANVLTF. The whole variable domain, remainder taken from reference TRBV7-9 and TRBJ2-6, is DTGVSQNPRHKITKRGQNVTFRCDPISEHNRLYWYRQTLGQGPEFLTYFQNEAQLEKSRLLSDRFSAERPKGSFSTLEIQRTEQGDSAMYLCASSLDNLAGLRSGANVLTFGAGSRLTVL.

Only a few counts were recorded for this clonotype. The chain carries TRBV20-1 and TRBJ1-4, with TRBD1 matching 9 bases. The CDR3 has 14 amino acids. From germline, CDR1 is DFQATT and CDR2 SNEGSKA (reference sequence). The trim removed 3 bases at V and 5 bases at J, leaving 4 bases unmatched. As DNA, the CDR3 is TGCAGTGCTAGTGAAGACAGGGGGAATGAAAAACTGTTTTTT. It specifies CSASEDRGNEKLFF.

There are many counts of this clonotype. The V gene is TRBV30, the J gene TRBJ2-4; no reliable D call. V was trimmed by 7 bases and J by 0 bases, leaving 7 bases between them. The length of the CDR3 is 12 residues. Germline V CDR1 and CDR2: GTSNPN, SVGIG (reference sequence). The CDR3 protein is CAYTVAKNIQYF. CDR3 bases: TGTGCCTACACAGTAGCCAAAAACATTCAGTACTTC. The full variable domain, rest sourced from reference TRBV30 and TRBJ2-4, is SQTIHQWPATLVQPVGSPLSLECTVEGTSNPNLYWYRQAAGRGLQLLFYSVGIGQISSEVPQNLSASRPQDRQFILSSKKLLLSDSGFYLCAYTVAKNIQYFGAGTRLSVL.

The chain carries TRBV6-1 and TRBJ1-2; TRBD1 matches 10 bases. Germline V gives CDR1 MNHNS, CDR2 SASEGT. Unmatched junction bases numbered 9, after V lost 5 bases and J lost 6 bases. The CDR3 runs to 15 residues. The CDR3 region is CASSRNRDRGDGYTF. DNA for the CDR3: TGTGCCAGCAGTCGCAATCGGGACAGGGGTGATGGCTACACCTTC.

This clonotype was counted only a few times. V gene TRBV6-5 combines with J gene TRBJ1-2; D not resolved. Trimming pared 3 bases from V and 0 bases from J, leaving 17 bases between. CDR1 and CDR2 (germline): MNHEY, SVGAGI. This CDR3 region has 17 residues. The CDR3, as DNA: TGTGCCAGCAGTTATTGGCCCCCCGAGAGAGCTAACTATGGCTACACCTTC. It is translated as CASSYWPPERANYGYTF.

V gene TRBV5-1 combines with J gene TRBJ2-5, with D possibly TRBD2 on 6 matching bases. Trimming took off 4 bases at V and 4 bases at J, with 14 bases between the two ends. The CDR3 spans 14 residues. Germline V CDR1 and CDR2: SGHRS, YFSETQ. The CDR3 region is CASSPGGAGETQYF. CDR3 DNA sequence: TGCGCCAGCAGCCCTGGAGGGGCGGGAGAGACCCAGTACTTC.

There are many counts of this clonotype. The chain carries TRBV6-1 and TRBJ2-2; D not resolved. The CDR3 spans 15 residues. Trimming took off 1 base at V and 0 bases at J, with 6 bases between the two ends. Germline CDR1 and CDR2: MNHNS and SASEGT. The CDR3 protein is CASSEVHANTGELFF. CDR3 DNA sequence: TGTGCCAGCAGTGAAGTTCATGCGAACACCGGGGAGCTGTTTTTT.

In its sample, this clonotype was seen many times. J is TRBJ2-5 and V is TRBV20-1; 7 positions match TRBD2. The CDR3 is made up of 14 amino acids. V trimming: 5 bases; J trimming: 5 bases; junction bases outside the gene matches: 11. The germline V gene encodes CDR1 DFQATT and CDR2 SNEGSKA (reference sequence). The CDR3: CSAPRYTGGETQYF. DNA for the CDR3: TGCAGTGCTCCCCGTTACACCGGGGGGGAGACCCAGTACTTC.

This clonotype appeared many times. The chain is built from TRBV2 and TRBJ2-7; D perhaps matches TRBD1 (5 bases). The CDR3 has 12 amino acids. Germline loops: CDR1 SNHLY, CDR2 FYNNEI. The V gene lost 5 bases and the J gene lost 4 bases, with 9 bases spanning the gap. The CDR3 nucleotides are TGTGCCAGCAGTACAACAGGTTACGAGCAGTACTTC. This translates into CASSTTGYEQYF.

With regard to this clonotype: It may be a read error: a sequence one base away is much more abundant. The chain links TRBV3-1 to TRBJ2-7; D is possibly TRBD2 (5 bases). This CDR3 is 13 amino acids long. CDR1 LGHDT and CDR2 YNNKEL come from the germline V gene (reference sequence). As DNA, the CDR3 is TGTACCAGCAGCCCCCCCGGAGGTTACGAGCAGTACTTC. It specifies CTSSPPGGYEQYF.

This clonotype came up many times. J is TRBJ1-2 and V is TRBV27; possibly TRBD1 for D (6 bases). V was clipped by 1 base and J by 7 bases, with 16 bases between them. The CDR3 sequence is 15 residues long. Per the germline V gene, CDR1 is MNHEY and CDR2 is SMNVEV (reference sequence). CDR3 in DNA: TGTGCCAGCAGTTTATTACCTCGGGGAGGGGGTGGCTACACCTTC. This sequence encodes CASSLLPRGGGGYTF.

This clonotype appeared many times. The DNA for the CDR3 is TGTGCCAGCAGTTATCTAAACCCCGGCGGAAGGAACACTGAAGCTTTCTTT. Translated, it gives CASSYLNPGGRNTEAFF. The chain employs TRBV6-5 and TRBJ1-1; D is unclear. Germline assignment: CDR1 MNHEY and CDR2 SVGAGI. There are 17 residues in the CDR3. V was pared by 3 bases and J by 1 base, with 18 bases between.

This clonotype was counted ten times or more. The V and J genes are TRBV12-3 or TRBV12-4 and TRBJ2-2; 8 nucleotides match TRBD1. This CDR3 has 14 amino acids. Trimming removed 6 bases from V and 7 bases from J; junction bases left unmatched: 7. The CDR3 DNA sequence: TGTGCCAGCAGAAGGACAGGGTTCAACGGGGAGCTGTTTTTT. Translated: CASRRTGFNGELFF.

This clonotype was counted many times. The genes are TRBV29-1 and TRBJ1-4; 8 bases align to TRBD1. The length of the CDR3 is 14 residues. Germline assignment: CDR1 SQVTM and CDR2 ANQGSEA. Trimming removed 5 bases from V and 8 bases from J; junction bases left unmatched: 10. CDR3 nucleotide sequence: TGCAGCGTTAAATCCCCGGACAGGGCGGAAAAACTGTTTTTT. This sequence encodes CSVKSPDRAEKLFF.

The sample holds one count of this clonotype. CDR3 sequence: CASSQWASGIGETQYF. Here the CDR3 DNA reads TGTGCCAGCAGCCAATGGGCTAGCGGGATAGGCGAGACCCAGTACTTC. The chain uses TRBV3-1 and TRBJ2-5; TRBD2 matches 9 bases. The germline CDR1 and CDR2 sequences are LGHDT and YNNKEL (reference sequence). The CDR3 is made up of 16 amino acids. Unmatched junction bases numbered 9, after V lost 2 bases and J lost 5 bases.

This sequence joins TRBV28 and TRBJ1-5, with TRBD1 identical over 11 bases. Losses at the gene ends were 4 bases for V and 11 bases for J; bases not matched to a gene: 7. This CDR3 region has 14 residues. Per the germline V gene, CDR1 is MDHEN and CDR2 is SYDVKM. The CDR3 bases are TGTGCCAGCAGTTCGACCGGGACAGGGGGGGCCCAGCATTTT. Its protein is CASSSTGTGGAQHF.

The chain carries TRBV28 and TRBJ2-1; perhaps D is TRBD1 or TRBD2 (5 bases each). This CDR3 spans 15 amino acids. Trimming removed 5 bases from V and 8 bases from J, with 19 bases in between. Germline CDR1 and CDR2: MDHEN and SYDVKM. The CDR3 sequence is CASSDPGRGGHEQFF. CDR3 DNA: TGTGCCAGCAGTGACCCGGGACGGGGTGGACATGAGCAGTTCTTC. The entire variable domain, with the rest obtained from reference TRBV28 and TRBJ2-1, is as follows: DVKVTQSSRYLVKRTGEKVFLECVQDMDHENMFWYRQDPGLGLRLIYFSYDVKMKEKGDIPEGYSVSREKKERFSLILESASTNQTSMYLCASSDPGRGGHEQFFGPGTRLTVL.

The gene calls are TRBV19 and TRBJ1-2; D uncertain. Germline values: CDR1 LNHDA, CDR2 SQIVND (reference sequence). The CDR3 runs 13 residues. V gave up 5 bases and J gave up 8 bases, with 15 bases separating them. As DNA, the CDR3 is TGTGCCAGTAGTCCTGGACCCGGGGTGGGCTACACCTTC. It translates to CASSPGPGVGYTF.

This clonotype was observed a few times. The rearrangement uses TRBV19 and TRBJ2-2; tentatively, D is TRBD1 (5 bases). CDR1 LNHDA and CDR2 SQIVND come from the germline V gene (reference sequence). The CDR3 is 15 amino acids. V was trimmed by 4 bases and J by 5 bases, leaving 14 bases between them. CDR3 nucleotides: TGTGCCAGTAGTACCCTAAGAAACAGGACCGGGGAGCTGTTTTTT. Protein product: CASSTLRNRTGELFF. The full variable domain, in which reference TRBV19 and TRBJ2-2 provide the parts outside the CDR3, is DGGITQSPKYLFRKEGQNVTLSCEQNLNHDAMYWYRQDPGQGLRLIYYSQIVNDFQKGDIAEGYSVSREKKESFPLTVTSAQKNPTAFYLCASSTLRNRTGELFFGEGSRLTVL.

This chain uses TRBV3-1 with TRBJ2-7; D uncertain. Trimming stripped 0 bases from V and 3 bases from J, with 15 bases between. Germline lookup yields CDR1 LGHDT and CDR2 YNNKEL (reference sequence). CDR3 length: 16 amino acids. The CDR3: CASSQDFWAGYYEQYF. CDR3 DNA: TGTGCCAGCAGCCAAGATTTTTGGGCTGGATACTACGAGCAGTACTTC.